One and the same sample provided the 3 T cell receptor beta chains below, sequenced in a study of response to subunit inactivated influenza vaccine. MiXCR was run by TCRdb on the RT-PCR reads, yielding one entry per CDR3 protein. The repertoire holds about 570,000 distinct CDR3 sequences, with about 11% as singletons. These same records also appear under a second study, on T cells expressing NK-cell markers. That report adds: It was by 5'RACE template switching with UMIs that TCR beta cDNA was made.

Sequencing used PBMCs from blood, obtained on the day of vaccination. These receptors were collected from a man over 45 who received an inactivated influenza vaccine.

This clonotype appeared many times. V is TRBV6-5 and J is TRBJ1-1, with D perhaps TRBD1 (6 bases). The CDR3 sequence is 13 residues long. Trimming pared 0 bases from V and 10 bases from J, leaving 12 bases between. The germline V gene has CDR1 MNHEY and CDR2 SVGAGI. The CDR3 nucleotides read TGTGCCAGCAGTTACTCGACAGGTCTAGGAGCTTTCTTT. Translated, it gives CASSYSTGLGAFF.

This clonotype appeared a few times. CDR3 residues: CSVGGGISYEQYF. The CDR3 DNA follows: TGCAGCGTTGGAGGAGGGATCTCCTACGAGCAGTACTTC. The gene calls are TRBV29-1 and TRBJ2-7, with D maybe TRBD2 (6 bases). The CDR3 runs 13 residues. CDR1 is SQVTM and CDR2 is ANQGSEA in the germline V gene. With 4 bases removed from V and 0 bases from J, the gap between germline ends came to 10 bases.

This clonotype was observed a few times. V and J are TRBV7-2 and TRBJ2-5; 9 bases match TRBD2. From germline, CDR1 is SGHTA and CDR2 FQGNSA. CDR3 length: 15 amino acids. Trimming removed 3 bases from V and 2 bases from J; junction bases left unmatched: 4. The CDR3 bases are TGTGCCAGCAGCTTGGCGGGGGGGGTACAAGAGACCCAGTACTTC. It codes for CASSLAGGVQETQYF.